These 11 T cell receptor beta chains came from one sample sequenced in a study of technical replicates of blood from a handful of donors. Only in-frame clones appear in the TCRdb table, and some are missing; sequencing was by immunoSEQ multiplex PCR. The data contain fewer than 90,000 clones, around 94% of them seen just once; the ten biggest clones take up over 0.2%. Input material: T cells isolated from PBMCs. The source of these receptors is a human donor in good health.

The chain links TRBV19 to TRBJ2-1; 7 bases agree with TRBD2. Germline CDR1 LNHDA, CDR2 SQIVND (reference sequence). The CDR3 runs 16 residues. Trimming cost V 7 bases and J 5 bases; bases outside gene matches: 14. The CDR3 DNA is TGTGCCAGTACCAAATCCCGGGACTATCTTAACAATGAGCAGTTCTTC. As protein: CASTKSRDYLNNEQFF. The variable domain in full, completed from reference TRBV19 and TRBJ2-1, reads DGGITQSPKYLFRKEGQNVTLSCEQNLNHDAMYWYRQDPGQGLRLIYYSQIVNDFQKGDIAEGYSVSREKKESFPLTVTSAQKNPTAFYLCASTKSRDYLNNEQFFGPGTRLTVL.

V is TRBV7-6 and J is TRBJ2-1; 11 positions agree with TRBD2. Germline CDR1 and CDR2: SGHVS and FNYEAQ. Trimming cost V 0 bases and J 8 bases; bases outside gene matches: 6. This CDR3 spans 16 amino acids. This chain's CDR3 is CASSLAVAGGPYEQFF. CDR3 nucleotide sequence: TGTGCCAGCAGCTTAGCGGTAGCGGGGGGGCCCTATGAGCAGTTCTTC.

The chain joins TRBV18 to TRBJ2-3; 9 bases align to TRBD2. The V segment lost 4 bases and the J segment 4 bases; nucleotides outside the gene matches: 0. The CDR3 sequence is 13 residues long. The germline V gene encodes CDR1 KGHSH and CDR2 LQKENI. The CDR3 reads CASSLAGADTQYF. As DNA, the CDR3 is TGTGCCAGCTCACTAGCGGGGGCAGATACGCAGTATTTT. The variable domain in full, with the rest retrieved from reference TRBV18 and TRBJ2-3, is NAGVMQNPRHLVRRRGQEARLRCSPMKGHSHVYWYRQLPEEGLKFMVYLQKENIIDESGMPKERFSAEFPKEGPSILRIQQVVRGDSAAYFCASSLAGADTQYFGPGTRLTVL.

This rearrangement joins TRBV7-6 to TRBJ2-5, with TRBD2 identical over 7 bases. Germline CDR1 reads SGHVS; CDR2 reads FNYEAQ. This CDR3 has 14 residues. V trimming: 1 base; J trimming: 7 bases; junction bases outside the gene matches: 6. The DNA of the CDR3 is TGTGCCAGCAGCTTAGAGGCGGGAGTGGTGACCCAGTACTTC. It translates to CASSLEAGVVTQYF.

V is TRBV6-1 and J is TRBJ1-3, with D unresolved. The CDR3 totals 15 residues. The V and J ends lost 1 base and 4 bases respectively, with 11 bases between them. The germline V gene encodes CDR1 MNHNS and CDR2 SASEGT. CDR3 sequence reads: CASSEGPMSGNTIYF. The CDR3 DNA is TGTGCCAGCAGTGAAGGGCCAATGTCAGGAAACACCATATATTTT.

The rearrangement links TRBV11-2 to TRBJ2-7; a possible D gene is TRBD1 (6 bases). V lost 1 base and J lost 3, with 13 bases in between. This CDR3 has 15 amino acids. Germline lookup yields CDR1 SGHAT and CDR2 FQNNGV. CDR3 DNA: TGTGCCAGCAGCTTAGGCGTTGCAGGGGACTACGAGCAGTACTTC. It specifies CASSLGVAGDYEQYF.

The chain couples TRBV2 to TRBJ2-7; 10 positions match TRBD2. Trimming at V came to 8 bases and at J to 1 base, leaving 8 bases not matched to a gene. CDR1 and CDR2 (germline): SNHLY, FYNNEI. This CDR3 is built from 15 residues. The chain's CDR3 is CASLERTSGSYEQYF. For the CDR3, the DNA is TGTGCCAGCTTGGAAAGGACTAGCGGTTCCTACGAGCAGTACTTC.

This chain uses TRBV4-1 with TRBJ2-3; 8 bases are shared with TRBD2. Unmatched junction bases numbered 11, after V lost 5 bases and J lost 4 bases. CDR3 length: 16 residues. Germline V lookup: CDR1 MGHRA, CDR2 YSYEKL. The CDR3 DNA follows: TGCGCCAGCAGCGGGTCTTTAGCGGGATTTTCAGATACGCAGTATTTT. This codes for CASSGSLAGFSDTQYF.

The CDR3 protein is CASSAQGDQPQHF. The CDR3 DNA reads as TGTGCCAGCAGCGCCCAGGGGGACCAGCCCCAGCATTTT. The rearrangement uses TRBV7-9 and TRBJ1-5, with 7 nucleotides matching TRBD1. Germline V gene lookup returns CDR1 SEHNR and CDR2 FQNEAQ (reference sequence). The V gene end was trimmed by 5 bases and the J gene end by 7 bases; junction bases not matched to a gene: 5. The CDR3 spans 13 residues.

The gene calls are TRBV9 and TRBJ1-1; a possible D gene is TRBD1 (5 bases). The germline V gene has CDR1 SGDLS and CDR2 YYNGEE. V was shortened by 0 bases and J by 0 bases, with 6 bases between the two germline ends. CDR3 length: 14 amino acids. This CDR3 reads CASSVEGVNTEAFF. CDR3 in DNA: TGTGCCAGCAGCGTAGAAGGGGTGAACACTGAAGCTTTCTTT.

This chain joins TRBV6-5 and TRBJ2-7; D remains unclear. Germline CDR1 MNHEY, CDR2 SVGAGI. Trimming took 6 bases from V and 9 from J, leaving 12 bases between them. The CDR3 contains 11 residues. CDR3 bases: TGTGCCAGCAGGTACAATCAGGTGCAGTACTTC. Its translation: CASRYNQVQYF.